This T cell receptor (beta chain) was found in a study of Graves' ophthalmopathy and Graves' hyperthyroidism (dated 2018 in TCRdb). In terms of the full investigation: Peripheral blood was collected at initial diagnosis, before any treatment. The study used signatures of the TCR beta repertoire to tell Graves' ophthalmopathy apart from Graves' hyperthyroidism and to predict which patients would progress to ophthalmopathy. In total, some 130 blood samples were TCR-sequenced: fewer than 50 ophthalmopathy, 80 or so hyperthyroidism and some 17 hyperthyroidism-to-ophthalmopathy patients. To explore V-J signatures that distinguish ophthalmopathy from hyperthyroidism, a discovery set of 100 patients was enrolled, made up of over 40 with ophthalmopathy and fewer than 60 with stable hyperthyroidism. An independent validation cohort was composed of roughly 19 hyperthyroidism patients and around 16 patients who later progressed from hyperthyroidism to ophthalmopathy. In roughly 6 hyperthyroidism patients, T-cell repertoires of thyroid tissue and blood were compared. After sampling, hyperthyroidism patients received methimazole starting at 30 mg daily, and ophthalmopathy patients received high-dose intravenous methylprednisolone. The 80 to 100 discovery patients were randomly divided into training and test sets at a 7:3 ratio.

Stable hyperthyroidism was defined as no progression to ophthalmopathy within 18 months of follow-up. The hyperthyroidism patients were 18 to 65 years old and newly diagnosed, with a disease duration of less than 2 months. Patients with other autoimmune diseases, uncontrolled infections, pregnancy or lactation were excluded from the study. Diagnosis relied on clinical symptoms, serum thyroxine, TRAb, thyroid ultrasound and orbital computed tomography. Using Ficoll-Paque density gradient centrifugation, PBMCs were isolated from 9.5 to 10 ml of fresh peripheral blood. Total RNA was extracted using Trizol reagent, and RNA quality was checked on an Agilent 2100 Bioanalyzer. Study-wide findings and limitations: Ophthalmopathy was separated from stable hyperthyroidism by the 13-signature model with about 85% sensitivity and roughly 83% specificity in cross-validation and with 80%/75% in the test set. Most of the expanded thyroid clonotypes with a frequency above 0.001 were also detected in blood, and it was suggested that the thyroid immune response may be reflected by blood repertoires. No statistical method was used to predetermine the sample size, and group allocation was not hidden from the investigators. In validation, the model predicted ophthalmopathy progression with about 70% sensitivity and approximately 75% specificity; some 13 predicted patients were CT-confirmed with GO in a median of approximately 6.2 months.

Comments on this clonotype: Its antigen target is currently unknown. Nothing much larger sits one base from this clone, and base qualities are not available.

For repertoire sequencing, TCR beta CDR3 regions were amplified from RNA transcripts. A first-round RT-PCR used HTBI primers with the Qiagen OneStep RT-PCR kit, followed by a second-round multiplex PCR, size selection and purification. Libraries were sequenced on an Illumina HiSeq2000 using paired-end 100 bp reads. The source study handled its data this way. SOAPnuke was used to process the reads, removing any read that contained adapters or uncalled bases, had a mean Phred below 15, or lacked an exact match to the constant primer or identifier. COPE v1.2.5 was used to merge high-quality paired reads. Unique nucleotide sequences were defined as clonotypes and aligned to IMGT TRB V, D and J references using MiTCR v1.1. Analysis was restricted to V-J combinations with a frequency above 0.0001, which covered just over 98% of repertoires. For each V-J combination, a TCR clonal expansion and chaos score was defined as F50 clonal expansion divided by the chaos observed in the TCRdist matrix. Welch's t-statistics and random forest were used to narrow the features down to roughly twelve V-J combinations, which were then fed into a naive Bayes classifier. Thyroid-blood repertoire similarity was quantified with the Morisita-Horn index. The public reads were reprocessed in TCRdb via fastp at Q25 and MiXCR, keeping in-frame beta chains. Under each unique CDR3 protein, matching rows form one entry showing the most common genes and DNA. TCRdb's processing, not the study's, gives the V and J calls here. The sample table contains some 380,000 distinct CDR3 sequences; only one count was recorded for 15% of them. About 7.3% of the sample belongs to the ten largest clones.

The specimen was peripheral blood. The receptor comes from a woman aged 18-35 years with stable Graves' hyperthyroidism. Donor details come from another sample of the same person, matched by shared clones.

The encoded CDR3 is CASSSPGQGFGQPQHF. In nucleotide form, the sequence is TGTGCCAGCAGTTCCCCGGGACAGGGGTTTGGTCAGCCCCAGCATTTT. The chain links TRBV12-3 or TRBV12-4 with TRBJ1-5; 10 of the junction bases match TRBD1. The CDR3 contains 16 residues, cysteine and phenylalanine counted. Just the 48-base CDR3 DNA is kept, in frame starting at base 1. Trimming accounts for 4 bases at V and 6 bases at J, while the number of junction bases matched to no gene is 9.